The 2 T cell receptor beta chains below were found in one sample sequenced in a study of T cell repertoires in cytomegalovirus infection. Antigens for these TCRs are unknown. TCRdb fed the reads into MiXCR, producing one record per CDR3 protein. The sample records about 830,000 distinct CDR3 sequences, 30% to 35% being singletons. This specimen consisted of cultured CD8+ T cells from PBMCs, obtained from culture after CMV antigen stimulation. These TCRs come from a human donor in good health (CMV status not recorded). Some clones in this sample may be carry-over from other donors' samples.

This clonotype has only one observation. The gene calls are TRBV3-1 and TRBJ2-1; no firm D call. V shed 1 base and J shed 6 bases, with 10 bases lying between them. The CDR3 length is 14 residues. CDR1 LGHDT and CDR2 YNNKEL come from the germline V gene (reference sequence). DNA for the CDR3: TGTGCCAGCAGCCAAGGGCAACTGGGCAATGAGCAGTTCTTC. This sequence encodes CASSQGQLGNEQFF.

V is TRBV14 and J is TRBJ1-2, with D hard to call. There are 15 residues in the CDR3. V lost 4 bases, J lost 3 bases, and 15 bases lay in between. Germline V lookup: CDR1 SGHDN, CDR2 FVKESK. The CDR3 reads CASSPRSAKDYGYTF. CDR3 coding DNA: TGTGCCAGCAGCCCCAGGAGCGCGAAGGACTATGGCTACACCTTC. The whole variable domain, remainder taken from reference TRBV14 and TRBJ1-2, is EAGVTQFPSHSVIEKGQTVTLRCDPISGHDNLYWYRRVMGKEIKFLLHFVKESKQDESGMPNNRFLAERTGGTYSTLKVQPAELEDSGVYFCASSPRSAKDYGYTFGSGTRLTVV.